The sequence of this T cell receptor beta chain was determined in a study of blood T cell repertoires in COVID-19. Overall study context: COVID-19 samples from acute and convalescent phases originated in the United States, Italy and Spain. PBMCs, B-cell-depleted T cells, or T cells were the source of the cDNA or gDNA that made up the material.

The V gene lost 1 base and the J gene lost 4 bases, with 8 bases spanning the gap. Germline V lookup: CDR1 SGHTA, CDR2 FQGNSA. This CDR3 comprises 14 residues. Original methodology: Nucleated cell number was recorded as an estimate derived from reference gene primer amplification. Clones were sequenced by immunoSEQ multiplex PCR, and TCRdb holds only the in-frame ones, with some missing. That table supplies the V and J calls and clone size; D and trimming were determined from the DNA. The data hold some 89,000 clones, with around three quarters observed a single time. Source material: peripheral blood. This clonotype originated in a man aged 65 to 85 with acute or convalescent COVID-19. The rearrangement uses TRBV7-2 and TRBJ1-5; a weak D match, TRBD1 (6 bases). The CDR3 nucleotides read TGTGCCAGCAGCTTAGGGACAGTAAATCAGCCCCAGCATTTT. Translating gives CASSLGTVNQPQHF.